The rows below give T cell receptor beta chains drawn from one sample of a study of CD8 T cells in Susac syndrome. Each CDR3 protein gets one entry after TCRdb re-called the immunoSEQ multiplex PCR reads with MiXCR. Of a few hundred thousand distinct CDR3 sequences in the sample, 95% were seen once. The sample was CD4+ T cells from PBMCs. These receptors were taken from a human donor with multiple sclerosis. CDR3s include the opening cysteine and the closing phenylalanine or tryptophan.

CDR3 protein: CSATDRVNGYTF
V gene: TRBV20-1
J gene: TRBJ1-2

CDR3 protein: CASSFHREGGYTF
V gene: TRBV12-3/TRBV12-4
J gene: TRBJ1-2

CDR3 protein: CAWSPGTGGYYGYTF
V gene: TRBV30
J gene: TRBJ1-2

CDR3 protein: CASSRQGAGEQYF
V gene: TRBV18
J gene: TRBJ2-7

CDR3 protein: CSGYSWGQGSNEQFF
V gene: TRBV29-1
J gene: TRBJ2-1

CDR3 protein: CASRLTGEYEQYF
V gene: TRBV27
J gene: TRBJ2-7

CDR3 protein: CSGQTQETQYF
V gene: TRBV20-1
J gene: TRBJ2-5

CDR3 protein: CAWSSVMSTEAFF
V gene: TRBV30
J gene: TRBJ1-1

CDR3 protein: CASSFEGNYGYTF
V gene: TRBV27
J gene: TRBJ1-2

CDR3 protein: CASSPDRGYGYTF
V gene: TRBV7-3
J gene: TRBJ1-2

CDR3 protein: CASSLSGSLSKNIQYF
V gene: TRBV28
J gene: TRBJ2-4

CDR3 protein: CASSQDIRGSHSPLHF
V gene: TRBV4-2
J gene: TRBJ1-6

CDR3 protein: CASSLNQGRGDEQYF
V gene: TRBV4-2
J gene: TRBJ2-7

CDR3 protein: CSAQGGTAGGYTF
V gene: TRBV20-1
J gene: TRBJ1-2

CDR3 protein: CAWTTGITDTQYF
V gene: TRBV30
J gene: TRBJ2-3

CDR3 protein: CSVRESYNEQFF
V gene: TRBV20-1
J gene: TRBJ2-1

CDR3 protein: CASSPLAGEGYTF
V gene: TRBV18
J gene: TRBJ1-2

CDR3 protein: CASSIAPPGQGEQYF
V gene: TRBV19
J gene: TRBJ2-7

CDR3 protein: CSATLGGGYGYTF
V gene: TRBV20-1
J gene: TRBJ1-2

CDR3 protein: CASSLGGQGNSPLHF
V gene: TRBV13
J gene: TRBJ1-6

CDR3 protein: CASSEDRRKAFQFF
V gene: TRBV27
J gene: TRBJ2-1

CDR3 protein: CASSRAGAYEQYF
V gene: TRBV25-1
J gene: TRBJ2-7

CDR3 protein: CAWSLWTGGSEQYF
V gene: TRBV30
J gene: TRBJ2-7

CDR3 protein: CSARGGADKTQYF
V gene: TRBV20-1
J gene: TRBJ2-5

CDR3 protein: CAWSGDPGGGYTF
V gene: TRBV30
J gene: TRBJ1-2

CDR3 protein: CSASTGVLQGEQYF
V gene: TRBV20-1
J gene: TRBJ2-7

CDR3 protein: CASSLVSYARGHEQPQHF
V gene: TRBV7-9
J gene: TRBJ1-5

CDR3 protein: CATRQGSGANVLTF
V gene: TRBV15
J gene: TRBJ2-6

CDR3 protein: CCVASRLAWHNEQFF
V gene: TRBV29-1
J gene: TRBJ2-1

CDR3 protein: CASSSGLAGVNEQFF
V gene: TRBV6-5
J gene: TRBJ2-1

CDR3 protein: CAWRSGTGLVNEQFF
V gene: TRBV30
J gene: TRBJ2-1

CDR3 protein: CASSYRDSLSNQPQHF
V gene: TRBV7-2
J gene: TRBJ1-5

CDR3 protein: CASSQDLDRASPLHF
V gene: TRBV3-1
J gene: TRBJ1-6

CDR3 protein: CATSKHTNQPQHF
V gene: TRBV15
J gene: TRBJ1-5

CDR3 protein: CSARLVPTDTQYF
V gene: TRBV20-1
J gene: TRBJ2-3

CDR3 protein: CSVERTVNTEAFF
V gene: TRBV29-1
J gene: TRBJ1-1

CDR3 protein: CTYSGRGPSSYNEQFF
V gene: TRBV29-1
J gene: TRBJ2-1

CDR3 protein: CSVEKDRGPENYGYTF
V gene: TRBV29-1
J gene: TRBJ1-2

CDR3 protein: CASSSPGGGNEQFF
V gene: TRBV12-3/TRBV12-4
J gene: TRBJ2-1

CDR3 protein: CSARTGTSGRIEQFF
V gene: TRBV20-1
J gene: TRBJ2-1

CDR3 protein: CASRGTDNYGYTF
V gene: TRBV27
J gene: TRBJ1-2

CDR3 protein: CSARVTSGGSYNEQFF
V gene: TRBV20-1
J gene: TRBJ2-1

CDR3 protein: CSARQGAMNTEAFF
V gene: TRBV20-1
J gene: TRBJ1-1

CDR3 protein: CASRGDGGLTYNEQFF
V gene: TRBV25-1
J gene: TRBJ2-1

CDR3 protein: CASSLGPVNTQYF
V gene: TRBV7-9
J gene: TRBJ2-3

CDR3 protein: CSASPLAGGPGDTQYF
V gene: TRBV20-1
J gene: TRBJ2-3

CDR3 protein: CSARERGQGAGEQYF
V gene: TRBV20-1
J gene: TRBJ2-7

CDR3 protein: CASPPKAQWNPANTGELFF
V gene: TRBV6-1
J gene: TRBJ2-2

CDR3 protein: CATSRTGPDNEQFF
V gene: TRBV24-1
J gene: TRBJ2-1

CDR3 protein: CATSAYNEQFF
V gene: TRBV15
J gene: TRBJ2-1

CDR3 protein: CASSLGFGNEQFF
V gene: TRBV3-1
J gene: TRBJ2-1